Detailed here is one T cell receptor beta chain. This entry belongs to a study of blood T cell repertoires in COVID-19. Germline V gene lookup returns CDR1 MNHEY and CDR2 SMNVEV (reference sequence). J was trimmed by 10 bases and V by 6 bases; bases with no gene match: 10. The length of the CDR3 is 15 residues. Measured with immunoSEQ multiplex PCR; TCRdb has only the in-frame clones, and not every one. Of a few hundred thousand clones listed, approximately 88% are singletons. It was within 2 weeks before study entry that exposed participants met a COVID-19 case. The sequencing input was PBMCs or T cells enriched from blood (not recorded which). V and J are TRBV27 and TRBJ2-2, with 11 bases lining up with TRBD1. The sequence came from a middle-aged woman who had been exposed to COVID-19. CDR3 sequence (DNA): TGTGCCAGCAGGATGGACAGGGGGCTTGTTGAGGAGCTGTTTTTT. This encodes CASRMDRGLVEELFF.